This T cell receptor beta chain derives from a study of blood T cell repertoires in COVID-19. In the study overall: Samples representing acute and convalescent COVID-19 were sourced from the United States, Italy and Spain.

CDR3 size: 17 residues. Trimming shortened V by 2 bases and J by 7 bases, and 18 bases separated the two germline ends. From germline, CDR1 is MDHEN and CDR2 SYDVKM. This clone was observed a handful of times. Original processing notes: The assay estimated nucleated cells by amplifying reference gene primers. Measured with immunoSEQ multiplex PCR; TCRdb has only the in-frame clones, and not every one. That table is the source of V, J and clone size, and D and trimming were worked out from the DNA. Found here are around 500,000 clones, approximately 85% of them singletons; the top ten hold under 4%. The specimen sequenced was peripheral blood. The chain is built from TRBV28 and TRBJ1-6; possibly TRBD1 for D (5 bases). The receptor's source is a human donor in a cohort sampled during active COVID-19. CDR3 sequence reads: CASSLRSTAPGNSPLHF. CDR3 sequence (DNA): TGTGCCAGCAGTTTAAGGTCTACGGCCCCAGGGAATTCACCCCTCCACTTT.